This T cell receptor (beta chain) was identified during a study of shared clonotypes between healthy human individuals. Clones were sequenced by immunoSEQ multiplex PCR, and TCRdb holds only the in-frame ones, with some missing. The table includes roughly 1,000,000 clones, around three quarters detected once. V was trimmed by 6 bases and J by 7 bases, leaving 18 bases between them. The CDR3 has 14 amino acids. Germline lookup yields CDR1 SGHDN and CDR2 FVKESK. The rearrangement links TRBV14 to TRBJ1-2; a weak D match, TRBD1 (5 bases). The specimen was memory CD4+ T cells from PBMCs. The subset here: CD45RA-negative fraction. The origin of this receptor is a man between 18 and 29 years old in good health. Some clones in this sample may be carry-over from other donors' samples. For the CDR3, the DNA is TGTGCCAGCAGAACCACCTTGGGGGGAGGTGGCTACACCTTC. Its protein product is CASRTTLGGGGYTF.